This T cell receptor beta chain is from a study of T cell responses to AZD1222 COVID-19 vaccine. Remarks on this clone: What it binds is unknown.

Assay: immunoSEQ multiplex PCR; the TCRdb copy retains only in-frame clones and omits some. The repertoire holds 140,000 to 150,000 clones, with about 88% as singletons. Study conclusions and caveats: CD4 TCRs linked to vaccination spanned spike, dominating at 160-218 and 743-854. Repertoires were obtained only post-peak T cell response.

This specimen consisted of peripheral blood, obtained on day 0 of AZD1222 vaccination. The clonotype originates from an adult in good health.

CDR3: CASSEIGEKLFF. CDR3 bases: TGTGCCAGCAGTGAGATTGGTGAAAAACTGTTTTTT. The genes are TRBV6-1 and TRBJ1-4, with no clear D. Trimming pared 3 bases from V and 7 bases from J, leaving 6 bases between. Germline V lookup: CDR1 MNHNS, CDR2 SASEGT. The CDR3 spans 12 residues.